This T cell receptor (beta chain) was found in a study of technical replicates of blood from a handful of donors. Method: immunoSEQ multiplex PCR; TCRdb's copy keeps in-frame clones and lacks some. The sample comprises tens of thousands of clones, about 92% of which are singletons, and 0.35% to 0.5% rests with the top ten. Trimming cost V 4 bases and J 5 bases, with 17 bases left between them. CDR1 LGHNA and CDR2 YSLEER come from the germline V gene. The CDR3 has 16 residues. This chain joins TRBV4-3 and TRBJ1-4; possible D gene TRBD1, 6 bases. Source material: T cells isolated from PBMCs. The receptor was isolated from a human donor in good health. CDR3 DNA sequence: TGCGCCAGCAGCCGGGGACAATCTCCGTTGAATGAAAAACTGTTTTTT. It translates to CASSRGQSPLNEKLFF.